Each of the 14 T cell receptor beta chains below was sequenced from the same sample in a study of identical twins. From the 5' RACE reads, TCRdb called clonotypes with MiXCR, one entry per CDR3 protein. The table includes roughly 720,000 distinct CDR3 sequences, approximately 18% detected once. These sequences were also reported in another study, on T cells expressing NK-cell markers.

The source material was PBMCs. All receptors come from a young woman in good health.

A single count supports this clonotype. The rearrangement links TRBV27 to TRBJ2-5; TRBD2 matches at 10 bases. The V and J ends lost 7 bases and 2 bases, in that order; junction bases with no gene match: 10. There are 16 residues in the CDR3. Germline V CDR1 and CDR2: MNHEY, SMNVEV (reference sequence). The CDR3 reads CASNPIPLAGQETQYF. The DNA of the CDR3 is TGTGCCAGCAACCCAATACCACTAGCGGGACAAGAGACCCAGTACTTC.

V is TRBV5-1 and J is TRBJ2-3; 8 nucleotides line up with TRBD2. Germline assignment: CDR1 SGHRS and CDR2 YFSETQ. The CDR3 loop spans 18 amino acids. V lost 4 bases and J lost 2; bases outside the gene matches: 15. In nucleotides, the CDR3 is TGCGCCAGCAGCCGCCCAGAAGGGCGGGAGGTCCCCACAGATACGCAGTATTTT. Its protein product is CASSRPEGREVPTDTQYF. Full variable domain (rest looked up from reference TRBV5-1 and TRBJ2-3): KAGVTQTPRYLIKTRGQQVTLSCSPISGHRSVSWYQQTPGQGLQFLFEYFSETQRNKGNFPGRFSGRQFSNSRSEMNVSTLELGDSALYLCASSRPEGREVPTDTQYFGPGTRLTVL.

V gene TRBV9 combines with J gene TRBJ2-5, with 8 nucleotides matching TRBD2. The junction had 6 bases not matched to a gene; V was cut back by 3 bases and J by 5 bases. Germline V gives CDR1 SGDLS, CDR2 YYNGEE. This CDR3 has 14 amino acids. The CDR3 is CASSARGGGETQYF. In nucleotides, the CDR3 is TGTGCCAGCAGCGCACGGGGGGGTGGCGAGACCCAGTACTTC.

The V call is TRBV5-1, the J call TRBJ2-7; D gene ambiguous. Germline CDR1 SGHRS, CDR2 YFSETQ. Trimming took off 0 bases at V and 3 bases at J, with 13 bases between the two ends. The CDR3 extends over 15 amino acids. The CDR3, as DNA: TGCGCCAGCAGCTTGGCCCATTCCCCCGGCTACGAGCAGTACTTC. This translates into CASSLAHSPGYEQYF.

This clonotype was seen at least ten times. The chain joins TRBV5-6 to TRBJ1-1; D is uncertain. V lost 0 bases and J lost 4, with 7 bases in between. Germline V gives CDR1 SGHDT, CDR2 YYEEEE. This CDR3 has 13 amino acids. The CDR3 DNA sequence: TGTGCCAGCAGCTTGGGGACGGTCACTGAAGCTTTCTTT. As protein: CASSLGTVTEAFF.

The rearrangement uses TRBV6-2 or TRBV6-3 and TRBJ2-3; 8 bases align to TRBD2. J was trimmed by 0 bases and V by 6 bases; bases with no gene match: 11. CDR1 MNHEY and CDR2 SVGEGT come from the germline V gene. There are 17 residues in the CDR3. The chain's CDR3 is CASRFGLATTSTDTQYF. The CDR3 bases are TGTGCCAGCAGATTTGGACTAGCCACGACAAGCACAGATACGCAGTATTTT.

This rearrangement joins TRBV20-1 to TRBJ1-2; D is uncertain. This CDR3 region has 15 residues. The V gene lost 4 bases and the J gene lost 1 base, with 16 bases spanning the gap. Per germline, CDR1 DFQATT and CDR2 SNEGSKA (reference sequence). CDR3: CSATENSEINYGYTF. The CDR3 DNA is TGCAGTGCTACCGAAAATTCGGAGATTAACTATGGCTACACCTTC.

The V gene is TRBV27, the J gene TRBJ1-1, with D uncertain. Trimming took 4 bases from V and 5 from J, leaving 11 bases between them. This CDR3 comprises 13 residues. The germline gives CDR1 MNHEY, CDR2 SMNVEV (reference sequence). CDR3 loop: CASSSTSRTEAFF. DNA of the CDR3: TGTGCCAGCAGTTCGACGAGCCGAACTGAAGCTTTCTTT.

This rearrangement joins TRBV13 to TRBJ2-4; the D gene could be TRBD1 or TRBD2 (5 bases each). The CDR3 loop spans 13 amino acids. The germline V gene has CDR1 PRHDT and CDR2 FYEKMQ (reference sequence). V lost 5 bases and J lost 9, with 14 bases in between. This CDR3 is CASSAGARGIQYF. CDR3 in DNA: TGTGCCAGCAGCGCAGGAGCGAGGGGCATTCAGTACTTC.

This clonotype was observed a few times. The chain joins TRBV7-9 to TRBJ1-3; no clear D gene. Germline V CDR1 and CDR2: SEHNR, FQNEAQ (reference sequence). Trimming removed 5 bases from V and 1 base from J, with 12 bases in between. The length of the CDR3 is 15 residues. The CDR3 sequence is CASSSSSGSGNTIYF. The CDR3 DNA follows: TGTGCCAGCAGCAGCAGCTCCGGTTCTGGAAACACCATATATTTT.

The rearrangement joins TRBV7-9 to TRBJ1-2; the D is unclear. Germline V gene data show CDR1 as SEHNR and CDR2 as FQNEAQ (reference sequence). The V end lost 11 bases, the J end lost 6 bases, and 19 bases lay between the germline ends. This CDR3 has 13 amino acids. This chain's CDR3 is CACSDRPADGYTF. The DNA for the CDR3 is TGTGCCTGCTCAGATCGGCCCGCGGATGGCTACACCTTC.

This clonotype occurred many times. This sequence joins TRBV20-1 and TRBJ2-1, with D tentatively TRBD2 (5 bases). Germline V gene data show CDR1 as DFQATT and CDR2 as SNEGSKA (reference sequence). Trimming took 6 bases from V and 2 from J, leaving 14 bases between them. This CDR3 comprises 14 residues. CDR3: CSATPGGPYNEQFF. The CDR3 bases are TGCAGTGCCACCCCCGGCGGGCCCTACAATGAGCAGTTCTTC.

The rearrangement links TRBV12-3 or TRBV12-4 to TRBJ1-1; D is undetermined. V gave up 3 bases and J gave up 2 bases, with 16 bases separating them. The CDR3 sequence is 16 residues long. The CDR3 DNA is TGTGCCAGCAGTTTCAGACCCTATTTAAGAAACACTGAAGCTTTCTTT. Protein product: CASSFRPYLRNTEAFF.

The V and J genes are TRBV12-3 or TRBV12-4 and TRBJ2-5; no clear D. The CDR3 consists of 14 residues. The V and J ends lost 6 bases and 3 bases respectively, with 14 bases between them. The CDR3 nucleotides read TGTGCCAGCAGCCCCATTTCTGGAGAAGAGACCCAGTACTTC. Its translation: CASSPISGEETQYF.